The 20 T cell receptor beta chains below come from one sample, sequenced in a study of blood T cell repertoires in COVID-19. Here immunoSEQ multiplex PCR was the method, and the copy in TCRdb shows in-frame clones only, minus some. The table includes under 75,000 clones, 81% detected once. The source material was peripheral blood. Every receptor here comes from a woman older than 75 with active or convalescent COVID-19.

The CDR3 loop is CASSTQGMGYGYTF. CDR3 nucleotide sequence: TGTGCCAGCAGCACTCAGGGGATGGGGTATGGCTACACCTTC. The genes are TRBV9 and TRBJ1-2; D is possibly TRBD1 (6 bases). Looked up from germline, CDR1 is SGDLS and CDR2 is YYNGEE. V was pared by 4 bases and J by 5 bases, with 15 bases between. The CDR3 is 14 amino acids.

This chain uses TRBV6-5 with TRBJ1-5; a possible D gene is TRBD1 (6 bases). Germline assignment: CDR1 MNHEY and CDR2 SVGAGI. V shed 8 bases and J shed 2 bases, with 13 bases lying between them. There are 14 residues in the CDR3. CDR3 DNA: TGTGCCAGCGCCCGGGGGGCCGGCAATCAGCCCCAGCATTTT. This sequence encodes CASARGAGNQPQHF.

The rearrangement joins TRBV6-2 or TRBV6-3 to TRBJ2-1; 13 nucleotides agree with TRBD2. Trimming at V came to 4 bases and at J to 8 bases, leaving 5 bases not matched to a gene. Germline-derived CDR1 and CDR2 are MNHEY and SVGEGT. The CDR3 has 15 residues. This CDR3 is CASSSLAGGFHEQFF. CDR3 nucleotides: TGTGCCAGCAGTTCACTAGCGGGGGGGTTCCATGAGCAGTTCTTC.

The gene calls are TRBV6-5 and TRBJ1-5; D unclear. V lost 0 bases and J lost 0, with 9 bases in between. CDR1 is MNHEY and CDR2 is SVGAGI in the germline V gene. The CDR3 consists of 16 residues. The CDR3 reads CASSYSPGDSNQPQHF. As DNA, the CDR3 is TGTGCCAGCAGTTACTCGCCCGGGGATAGCAATCAGCCCCAGCATTTT.

The gene calls are TRBV4-3 and TRBJ1-2, with a possible D match to TRBD1 (5 bases). CDR3 length equals 13 residues. Trimming removed 1 base at V and 3 bases at J, with 6 bases between. Germline CDR1 reads LGHNA; CDR2 reads YSLEER. CDR3 nucleotides: TGCGCCAGCAGCCAAGGACAGTACTATGGCTACACCTTC. This sequence encodes CASSQGQYYGYTF.

The V and J genes are TRBV2 and TRBJ2-7; TRBD1 is a possible D gene (6 bases). V dropped 5 bases and J dropped 0 bases, with 11 bases sitting between them. The CDR3 is 14 amino acids. Germline V lookup: CDR1 SNHLY, CDR2 FYNNEI. The CDR3 here is CASSQDSISYEQYF. For the CDR3, the DNA is TGTGCCAGCAGTCAGGACAGCATCTCCTACGAGCAGTACTTC.

J is TRBJ2-7 and V is TRBV5-1; TRBD2 agrees at 9 bases. V trimming: 3 bases; J trimming: 3 bases; junction bases outside the gene matches: 1. The CDR3 runs to 13 residues. Germline CDR1 and CDR2: SGHRS and YFSETQ. The CDR3 coding sequence is TGCGCCAGCAGCTCGACTAGCGGCTACGAGCAGTACTTC. Amino acid sequence: CASSSTSGYEQYF.

The gene calls are TRBV7-3 and TRBJ2-1; 14 bases are a match to TRBD2. The germline V gene encodes CDR1 SGHTA and CDR2 FQGTGA. The ends lost 5 bases at V and 2 bases at J; junction bases unmatched: 8. CDR3 size: 18 residues. DNA of the CDR3: TGTGCCAGCAGCCTCGGACTAGCGGGGGGTCCAACCTACAATGAGCAGTTCTTC. It is translated as CASSLGLAGGPTYNEQFF.

The chain has TRBV10-2 and TRBJ1-5, with D uncertain. The CDR3 is made up of 15 amino acids. The V end lost 5 bases, the J end lost 0 bases, and 11 bases lay between the germline ends. Looked up from germline, CDR1 is WSHSY and CDR2 is SAAADI. CDR3: CASSTTESSNQPQHF. CDR3 DNA sequence: TGCGCCAGCAGTACAACAGAGAGTAGCAATCAGCCCCAGCATTTT.

V and J are TRBV6-5 and TRBJ1-2, with 7 bases lining up with TRBD1. Germline-derived CDR1 and CDR2 are MNHEY and SVGAGI. V shed 4 bases and J 1 base; nucleotides not matched to a gene: 6. The CDR3 has 15 residues. The CDR3 nucleotides are TGTGCCAGCAGTTCTAGCCGACAGGGTAACTATGGCTACACCTTC. It yields the protein CASSSSRQGNYGYTF.

The gene calls are TRBV7-3 and TRBJ2-1, with 12 bases identical to TRBD2. CDR1 and CDR2 (germline): SGHTA, FQGTGA. The CDR3 consists of 15 residues. With 2 bases clipped from V and 7 bases from J, the junction kept 3 bases outside the gene matches. The CDR3 spells CASSLSSGGVNEQFF. The CDR3, as DNA: TGTGCCAGCAGCTTATCTAGCGGGGGGGTTAATGAGCAGTTCTTC.

This clone has just a few counts. The rearrangement uses TRBV5-1 and TRBJ2-5; D is possibly TRBD1 (6 bases). V gave up 0 bases and J gave up 1 base, with 10 bases separating them. Germline assignment: CDR1 SGHRS and CDR2 YFSETQ. This CDR3 is 15 amino acids long. The chain's CDR3 is CASSLEGTPQETQYF. The CDR3 DNA follows: TGCGCCAGCAGCTTGGAGGGGACACCCCAAGAGACCCAGTACTTC.

V is TRBV6-5 and J is TRBJ2-3, with D possibly TRBD2 on 6 matching bases. V shed 3 bases and J shed 3 bases, with 16 bases lying between them. CDR3 size: 16 residues. The germline V gene encodes CDR1 MNHEY and CDR2 SVGAGI. The CDR3 sequence: CASSYSGGTKTDTQYF. The CDR3 coding sequence is TGTGCCAGCAGTTATTCCGGGGGTACTAAAACAGATACGCAGTATTTT.

The rearrangement links TRBV5-1 to TRBJ1-1; TRBD1 might be the D (5 bases). Per the germline V gene, CDR1 is SGHRS and CDR2 is YFSETQ. Deletions cut 4 bases from V and 5 bases from J, with 15 bases between. This CDR3 comprises 14 residues. This CDR3 is CASSPDGGGTEAFF. Here the CDR3 DNA reads TGCGCCAGCAGCCCGGATGGGGGAGGGACTGAAGCTTTCTTT. The full variable domain, in which reference TRBV5-1 and TRBJ1-1 provide the parts outside the CDR3, is KAGVTQTPRYLIKTRGQQVTLSCSPISGHRSVSWYQQTPGQGLQFLFEYFSETQRNKGNFPGRFSGRQFSNSRSEMNVSTLELGDSALYLCASSPDGGGTEAFFGQGTRLTVV.

The gene calls are TRBV24-1 and TRBJ2-7; D possibly corresponds to TRBD1 (5 bases). The CDR3 is made up of 13 amino acids. The V gene's germline CDR1 is KGHDR and CDR2 SFDVKD. Trimming took 4 bases from V and 4 from J, leaving 10 bases between them. The CDR3 is CATSDSGNYEQYF. CDR3 bases: TGTGCCACCAGTGACTCAGGGAATTACGAGCAGTACTTC.

V usage is TRBV12-5 and J usage is TRBJ1-1, with D hard to call. The CDR3 consists of 13 residues. CDR1 LGHNT and CDR2 FRNRAP come from the germline V gene. The CDR3 loop reads CAIPIGSNTEAFF. CDR3 coding DNA: TGTGCGATCCCCATCGGGTCGAACACTGAAGCTTTCTTT.

The chain combines TRBV21-1 with TRBJ1-1; the listed D gene, TRBD1, was not tested against the DNA. TRBV21-1 is a known pseudogene. This CDR3 spans 18 amino acids. In DNA, the CDR3 is TGTGCCAGCAGCAAAGAGGGACAGGGGGGATTGTGGAACACTGAAGCTTTCTTT. Translation gives CASSKEGQGGLWNTEAFF.

The chain carries TRBV6-2 or TRBV6-3 and TRBJ2-7; D perhaps matches TRBD2 (5 bases). Trimming removed 6 bases from V and 6 bases from J, with 9 bases in between. CDR3 size: 11 residues. The germline V gene encodes CDR1 MNHEY and CDR2 SVGEGT. DNA for the CDR3: TGTGCCAGCAGCATCGGACTCGAGCAGTACTTC. As protein: CASSIGLEQYF.

The gene calls are TRBV19 and TRBJ2-1; TRBD1 matches at 7 bases. CDR3 length equals 15 residues. Trimming cost V 6 bases and J 5 bases; bases outside gene matches: 10. Germline CDR1 reads LNHDA; CDR2 reads SQIVND (reference sequence). CDR3 sequence: CASRIQGLGNNEQFF. The CDR3 coding sequence is TGTGCCAGTAGGATACAGGGGCTGGGTAACAATGAGCAGTTCTTC. The complete variable domain, with remaining parts taken from reference TRBV19 and TRBJ2-1, reads DGGITQSPKYLFRKEGQNVTLSCEQNLNHDAMYWYRQDPGQGLRLIYYSQIVNDFQKGDIAEGYSVSREKKESFPLTVTSAQKNPTAFYLCASRIQGLGNNEQFFGPGTRLTVL.

This rearrangement joins TRBV12-3 or TRBV12-4 to TRBJ2-1; D not certain. The CDR3 loop spans 13 amino acids. The V and J ends lost 6 bases and 8 bases respectively, with 14 bases between them. DNA for the CDR3: TGTGCCAGCAGGGATCTGGGTGAGGATGAGCAGTTCTTC. Its protein is CASRDLGEDEQFF.